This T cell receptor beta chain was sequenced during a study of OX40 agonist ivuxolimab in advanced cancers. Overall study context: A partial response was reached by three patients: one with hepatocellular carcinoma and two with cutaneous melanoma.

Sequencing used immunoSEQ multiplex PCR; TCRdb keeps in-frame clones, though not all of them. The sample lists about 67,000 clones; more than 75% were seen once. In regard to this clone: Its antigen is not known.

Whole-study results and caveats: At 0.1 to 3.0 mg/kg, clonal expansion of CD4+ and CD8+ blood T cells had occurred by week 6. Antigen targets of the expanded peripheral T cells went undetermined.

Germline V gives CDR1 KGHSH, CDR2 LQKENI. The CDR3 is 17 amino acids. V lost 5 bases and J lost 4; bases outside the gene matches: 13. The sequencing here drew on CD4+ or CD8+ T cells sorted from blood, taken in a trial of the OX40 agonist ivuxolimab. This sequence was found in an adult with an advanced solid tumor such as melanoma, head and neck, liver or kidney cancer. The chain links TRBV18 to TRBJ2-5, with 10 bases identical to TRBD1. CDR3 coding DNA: TGTGCCAGCTCATCAGGACCGGGACAGGGGACGGGAGAGACCCAGTACTTC. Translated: CASSSGPGQGTGETQYF.